The clone carrying this T cell receptor (beta chain) has a count of ten or more. The data are from a study of blood T cells in healthy people across ages. Per the germline V gene, CDR1 is DFQATT and CDR2 is SNEGSKA (reference sequence). Trimming shortened V by 1 base and J by 4 bases, and 16 bases separated the two germline ends. The CDR3 is made up of 15 amino acids. A second PCR, run for 7 to 11 cycles, used a sample-barcoded 5' primer plus a J-beta primer mix. TCRdb re-called the 5' RACE reads through MiXCR, storing one row per CDR3 protein. This table has some 940,000 distinct CDR3 sequences, almost 30% appearing once. Another study also made use of these data, one on T cells of mothers and their children.

The receptor was derived from a woman aged 40 to 50 in good health. The sequenced sample consisted of blood. The J gene is TRBJ2-5, the V gene TRBV20-1, with D possibly matching TRBD2 (6 bases). The CDR3 here is CSARVGGDVRETQYF. The CDR3 DNA sequence: TGCAGTGCTAGAGTGGGCGGGGATGTCAGAGAGACCCAGTACTTC.